The sequence of this T cell receptor (beta chain) was determined in a study of blood T cell repertoires in COVID-19. Study at large: T cells, B-cell-depleted T cells, or PBMCs supplied cDNA or gDNA.

Clones were sequenced by immunoSEQ multiplex PCR, and TCRdb holds only the in-frame ones, with some missing. This sample carries fewer than 250,000 clones, about 88% of them seen once, and the ten largest clones take 4% to 5.5%. V was clipped by 7 bases and J by 2 bases, with 18 bases between them. Germline V gives CDR1 SQVTM, CDR2 ANQGSEA. The CDR3 covers 14 residues. The sequenced sample consisted of peripheral blood. This TCR was sampled from a human donor in a cohort sampled during active COVID-19. This chain connects TRBV29-1 to TRBJ2-7, with D perhaps TRBD1 (6 bases). Here the CDR3 reads CSAQQGSYPYEQYF. The CDR3 DNA follows: TGCAGCGCCCAACAGGGAAGCTACCCCTACGAGCAGTACTTC.